This is a list of T cell receptor beta chains from one sample in a study of blood T cell repertoires in COVID-19. Measured with immunoSEQ multiplex PCR; TCRdb has only the in-frame clones, and not every one. The sample has about 130,000 clones, approximately 80% seen once. Sequencing input: peripheral blood. The source of these receptors is a man between 65 and 85 years old with acute or convalescent COVID-19. The CDR3 runs from the conserved cysteine through the conserved F or W. D genes are given only for firm matches. Clone size is given for some rows only: seen once, a few or many times, or a class if the clone is expanded.

TRBD1,TRBJ2-4,NA,TRBV18,15,TGTGCCAGCTCACCAGGTCTGGGACAGAAAAACATTCAGTACTTC,CASSPGLGQKNIQYF
TRBD2,TRBJ2-3,NA,TRBV11-2,15,TGTGCCAGCAGCTCCTTGCGGGGGGCTACGGATACGCAGTATTTT,CASSSLRGATDTQYF
NA,TRBJ1-1,once,TRBV3-1/TRBV3-2,13,TGTGCCAGCAGCCCAGGTGCGTACACTGAAGCTTTCTTT,CASSPGAYTEAFF
TRBD2,TRBJ2-1,NA,TRBV4-1,15,TGCGCCAGCAGCCTACCGGGACTAGCGGGGCATGAGCAGTTCTTC,CASSLPGLAGHEQFF
NA,TRBJ1-2,NA,TRBV4-1,15,TGCGCCAGCAGCCAAGTCCTCGGGGCTAACTATGGCTACACCTTC,CASSQVLGANYGYTF
TRBD2,TRBJ2-3,NA,TRBV7-9,15,TGTGCCAGCGCGGGAGACGGATTAAGCACAGATACGCAGTATTTT,CASAGDGLSTDTQYF
TRBD1,TRBJ2-5,NA,TRBV19,16,TGTGCCAGTAGTATCAGGACAGGGGAGAACCAAGAGACCCAGTACTTC,CASSIRTGENQETQYF
NA,TRBJ2-5,NA,TRBV5-4,13,TGTGCCAGCAGCTTGCCCGGGTTGGAGACCCAGTACTTC,CASSLPGLETQYF
NA,TRBJ1-5,NA,TRBV10-2,16,TGCGCCAGCAGTGGTATGAGGAGACAGAACAATCAGCCCCAGCATTTT,CASSGMRRQNNQPQHF
NA,TRBJ2-7,NA,TRBV28,14,TGTGCCAGCAGTCCGCTAAAGGGGACCTACGAGCAGTACTTC,CASSPLKGTYEQYF
NA,TRBJ2-7,NA,TRBV6-5,14,TGTGCCAGCATCAATAGTGCCACCCCATACGAGCAGTACTTC,CASINSATPYEQYF
TRBD1,TRBJ1-1,NA,TRBV29-1,13,TGCAGCGTTGTTCCAGGGACAGGGAGTAAGGCTTTCTTT,CSVVPGTGSKAFF
NA,TRBJ2-2,NA,TRBV27,17,TGTGCCAGCAGTTTATCATGGCGGCGGCCGAACACCGGGGAGCTGTTTTTT,CASSLSWRRPNTGELFF
TRBD1,TRBJ1-1,NA,TRBV7-9,13,TGTGCCAGCAGGAGGACAGGGGACACTGAAGCTTTCTTT,CASRRTGDTEAFF
NA,TRBJ1-5,NA,TRBV7-9,14,TGTGCCAGCAGCTTAGGTTATAGCAATCAGCCCCAGCATTTT,CASSLGYSNQPQHF
TRBD1,TRBJ1-3,once,TRBV10-3,15,TGTGCCTCGCAGGAGGAGCGACAGGGGAGAAACACCATATATTTT,CASQEERQGRNTIYF
TRBD2,TRBJ2-1,NA,TRBV4-1,16,TGCGCCAGCAGCCAACCACCGGGACTAGCGAACAATGAGCAGTTCTTC,CASSQPPGLANNEQFF
TRBD1,TRBJ1-2,NA,TRBV7-9,15,TGTGCTAGCACCGAACAGGGGGCGCAGGGCTATGGCTACACCTTC,CASTEQGAQGYGYTF
NA,TRBJ1-1,NA,TRBV25-1,13,TGTGCCAGCAGTCCCCCGAGCGTGGCTGAAGCTTTCTTT,CASSPPSVAEAFF
NA,TRBJ2-3,NA,TRBV29-1,14,TGCAGCGTCAGAGCAGGGGCCAGCACAGATACGCAGTATTTT,CSVRAGASTDTQYF
TRBD2,TRBJ2-1,NA,TRBV5-1,17,TGCGCCAGCAGCTTGGCAGGGACTAGCCCCTCCCAAGGAGAGCAGTTCTTC,CASSLAGTSPSQGEQFF
TRBD1,TRBJ1-2,NA,TRBV20-1,10,TGCAGTGCAACGGACAGGGCGCACACCTTC,CSATDRAHTF